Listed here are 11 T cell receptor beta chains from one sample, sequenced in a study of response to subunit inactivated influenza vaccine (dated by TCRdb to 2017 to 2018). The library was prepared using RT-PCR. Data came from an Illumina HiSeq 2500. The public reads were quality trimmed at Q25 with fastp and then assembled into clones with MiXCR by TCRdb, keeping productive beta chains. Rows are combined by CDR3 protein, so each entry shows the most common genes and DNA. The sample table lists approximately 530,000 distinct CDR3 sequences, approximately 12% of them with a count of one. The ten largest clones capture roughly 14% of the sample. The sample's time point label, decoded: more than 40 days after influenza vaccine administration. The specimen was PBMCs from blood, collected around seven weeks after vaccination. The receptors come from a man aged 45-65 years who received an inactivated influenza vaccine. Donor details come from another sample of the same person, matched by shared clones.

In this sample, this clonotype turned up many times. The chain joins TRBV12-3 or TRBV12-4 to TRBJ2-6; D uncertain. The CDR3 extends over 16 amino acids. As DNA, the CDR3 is TGTGTCATTTGGTCTACAAGCCTCTCTGGGGCCAACGTCCTGACTTTC. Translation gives CVIWSTSLSGANVLTF.

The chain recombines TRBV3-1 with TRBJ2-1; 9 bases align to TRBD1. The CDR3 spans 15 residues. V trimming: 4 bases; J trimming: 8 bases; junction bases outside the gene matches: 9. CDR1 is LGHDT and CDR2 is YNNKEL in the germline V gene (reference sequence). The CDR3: CASSPPGQGRDEQFF. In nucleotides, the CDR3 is TGTGCCAGCAGCCCTCCGGGACAGGGTCGCGATGAGCAGTTCTTC.

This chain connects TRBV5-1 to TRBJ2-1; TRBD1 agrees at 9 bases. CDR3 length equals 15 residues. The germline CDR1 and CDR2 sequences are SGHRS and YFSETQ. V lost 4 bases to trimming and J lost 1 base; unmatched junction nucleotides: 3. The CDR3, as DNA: TGCGCCAGCAGCGCCGGGACAGGGTCCTACAATGAGCAGTTCTTC. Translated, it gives CASSAGTGSYNEQFF.

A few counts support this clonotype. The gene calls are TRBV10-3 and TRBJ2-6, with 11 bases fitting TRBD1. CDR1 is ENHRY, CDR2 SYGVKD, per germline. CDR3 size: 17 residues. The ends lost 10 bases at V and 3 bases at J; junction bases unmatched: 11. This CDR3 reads CATSPGTGGDGANVLTF. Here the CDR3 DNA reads TGTGCCACCTCACCCGGGACAGGGGGTGATGGGGCCAACGTCCTGACTTTC.

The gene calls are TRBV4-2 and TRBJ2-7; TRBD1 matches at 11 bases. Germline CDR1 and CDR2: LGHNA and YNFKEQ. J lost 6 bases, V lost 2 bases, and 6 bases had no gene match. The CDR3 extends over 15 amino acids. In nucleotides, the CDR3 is TGTGCCAGCAGCCAAACCGGGACAGGGGGATTCGAGCAGTACTTC. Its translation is CASSQTGTGGFEQYF.

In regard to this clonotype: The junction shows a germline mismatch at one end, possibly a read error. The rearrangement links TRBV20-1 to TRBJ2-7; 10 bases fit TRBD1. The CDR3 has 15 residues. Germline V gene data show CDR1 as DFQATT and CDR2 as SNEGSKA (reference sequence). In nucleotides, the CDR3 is TGCTGTGCTAGAGATCCGGGACAGGGGAACTACGAGCAGTACTTC. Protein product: CCARDPGQGNYEQYF.

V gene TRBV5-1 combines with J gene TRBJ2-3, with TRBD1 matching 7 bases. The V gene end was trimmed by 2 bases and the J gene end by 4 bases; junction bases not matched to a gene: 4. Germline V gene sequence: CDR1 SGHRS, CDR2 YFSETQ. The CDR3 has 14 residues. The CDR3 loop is CASSFRTGSDTQYF. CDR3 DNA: TGCGCCAGCAGCTTTCGGACAGGATCAGATACGCAGTATTTT.

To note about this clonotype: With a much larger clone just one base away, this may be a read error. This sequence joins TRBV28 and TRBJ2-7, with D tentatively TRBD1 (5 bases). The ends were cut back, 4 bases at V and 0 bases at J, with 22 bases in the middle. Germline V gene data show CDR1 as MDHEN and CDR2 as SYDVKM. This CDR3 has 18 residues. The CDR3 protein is CASSCLGWGRKSSYEQYF. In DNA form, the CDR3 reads TGTGCCAGCAGTTGCCTAGGGTGGGGCCGAAAGAGCTCCTACGAGCAGTACTTC.

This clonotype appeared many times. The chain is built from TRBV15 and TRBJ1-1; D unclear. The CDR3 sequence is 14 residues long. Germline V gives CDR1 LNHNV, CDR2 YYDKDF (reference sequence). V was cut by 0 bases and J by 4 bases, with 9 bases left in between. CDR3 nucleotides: TGTGCCACCAGCAGAGATCCTGGGATCACTGAAGCTTTCTTT. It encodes CATSRDPGITEAFF.

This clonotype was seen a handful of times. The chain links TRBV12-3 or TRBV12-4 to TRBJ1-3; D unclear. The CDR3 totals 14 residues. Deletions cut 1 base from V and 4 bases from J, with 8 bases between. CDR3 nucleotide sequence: TGTGCCAGCAGTTTAGGGAACATGGGAAACACCATATATTTT. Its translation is CASSLGNMGNTIYF.

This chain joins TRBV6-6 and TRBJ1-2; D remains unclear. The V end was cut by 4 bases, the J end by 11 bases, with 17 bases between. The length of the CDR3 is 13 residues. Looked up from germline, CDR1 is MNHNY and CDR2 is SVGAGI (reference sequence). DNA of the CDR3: TGTGCCAGCAGTTCCTCCGGGATCGAAGGGTACACCTTC. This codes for CASSSSGIEGYTF.